A single sample gave rise to the 30 T cell receptor beta chains below, sequenced in a study of shared clonotypes between healthy human individuals. Repertoires were generated with immunoSEQ multiplex PCR, while TCRdb's copy carries only in-frame clones and drops some. The data contain over a million clones, roughly 96% of them seen just once; the ten biggest clones take up 0.95% to 1.5%. Material for sequencing was naive CD4+ T cells sorted from blood. Subset given: CD45RA+ positively selected. These receptors all stem from a man between 25 and 39 years old in good health.

The chain combines TRBV7-2 with TRBJ1-1, with D unclear. Germline V gene sequence: CDR1 SGHTA, CDR2 FQGNSA. The CDR3 loop spans 12 amino acids. Trimming stripped 4 bases from V and 6 bases from J, with 9 bases between. The CDR3 bases are TGTGCCAGCAGCTCTCTCGGGGCTGAAGCTTTCTTT. It yields the protein CASSSLGAEAFF. The complete variable domain, with remaining parts taken from reference TRBV7-2 and TRBJ1-1, reads GAGVSQSPSNKVTEKGKDVELRCDPISGHTALYWYRQSLGQGLEFLIYFQGNSAPDKSGLPSDRFSAERTGGSVSTLTIQRTQQEDSAVYLCASSSLGAEAFFGQGTRLTVV.

V is TRBV9 and J is TRBJ2-4, with TRBD2 matching 7 bases. The CDR3 spans 17 residues. Germline V gene data show CDR1 as SGDLS and CDR2 as YYNGEE. After removal of 3 bases from V and 0 bases from J, the junction contained 9 bases not matched to a gene. CDR3: CASSGAASGLAKNIQYF. The CDR3 DNA follows: TGTGCCAGCAGCGGAGCGGCTAGCGGTCTAGCCAAAAACATTCAGTACTTC.

A remark on this clone: Different DNA sequences within this sample yield the same CDR3. V is TRBV19 and J is TRBJ2-2; D gene unclear. Germline assignment: CDR1 LNHDA and CDR2 SQIVND (reference sequence). Trimming left V 2 bases short and J 0 bases short, with 1 base between. The CDR3 contains 13 residues. The CDR3 loop is CASSITNTGELFF. CDR3 nucleotides: TGTGCCAGTAGTATAACGAACACCGGGGAGCTGTTTTTT. Full variable domain (remainder filled in from reference TRBV19 and TRBJ2-2): DGGITQSPKYLFRKEGQNVTLSCEQNLNHDAMYWYRQDPGQGLRLIYYSQIVNDFQKGDIAEGYSVSREKKESFPLTVTSAQKNPTAFYLCASSITNTGELFFGEGSRLTVL.

The V gene is TRBV27, the J gene TRBJ2-7; D assignment may be TRBD1 or TRBD2 (6 bases each). The CDR3 is 16 amino acids. Germline CDR1 and CDR2: MNHEY and SMNVEV (reference sequence). The ends were cut back, 6 bases at V and 1 base at J, with 19 bases in the middle. CDR3 region: CASRPWGAKGSYEQYF. CDR3 nucleotides: TGTGCCAGCAGACCATGGGGGGCCAAGGGATCCTACGAGCAGTACTTC.

The genes are TRBV5-1 and TRBJ2-3; D may be TRBD1 (5 bases). V lost 2 bases and J 3 bases, leaving 10 bases between the germline ends. The CDR3 extends over 14 amino acids. The V gene's germline CDR1 is SGHRS and CDR2 YFSETQ. In nucleotides, the CDR3 is TGCGCCAGCAGCTTAAACAGGCGTACAGATACGCAGTATTTT. It specifies CASSLNRRTDTQYF.

The J gene is TRBJ2-3, the V gene TRBV27; TRBD2 aligns across 9 bases. CDR3 size: 15 residues. V dropped 5 bases and J dropped 2; count of bases not matched to a gene: 5. CDR1 and CDR2 from the germline V gene are MNHEY and SMNVEV (reference sequence). The CDR3 loop reads CASSPLAGNTDTQYF. The CDR3 DNA sequence: TGTGCCAGCAGTCCACTAGCGGGCAACACAGATACGCAGTATTTT.

V and J are TRBV27 and TRBJ2-7; D gene unclear. The CDR3 is 11 residues long. Germline CDR1 is MNHEY and CDR2 is SMNVEV (reference sequence). With 6 bases removed from V and 5 bases from J, the gap between germline ends came to 8 bases. CDR3 amino acids: CASSRRDEQYF. CDR3 coding DNA: TGTGCCAGCAGCCGCCGGGACGAGCAGTACTTC.

The V call is TRBV27, the J call TRBJ1-2; D gene unclear. The CDR3 consists of 14 residues. Trimming took off 3 bases at V and 7 bases at J, with 15 bases between the two ends. Germline V gives CDR1 MNHEY, CDR2 SMNVEV (reference sequence). Here the CDR3 reads CASSFGSGVSGYTF. Written as DNA, the CDR3 is TGTGCCAGCAGTTTCGGATCTGGGGTTAGTGGCTACACCTTC.

The chain is built from TRBV19 and TRBJ1-5; TRBD1 is a possible D gene (5 bases). Germline V gives CDR1 LNHDA, CDR2 SQIVND (reference sequence). The V gene lost 8 bases and the J gene lost 0 bases, with 8 bases spanning the gap. The CDR3 is made up of 13 amino acids. The chain's CDR3 is CASHGASNQPQHF. In DNA form, the CDR3 reads TGTGCCAGTCATGGGGCTAGCAATCAGCCCCAGCATTTT. The variable domain in full, with the rest retrieved from reference TRBV19 and TRBJ1-5, is DGGITQSPKYLFRKEGQNVTLSCEQNLNHDAMYWYRQDPGQGLRLIYYSQIVNDFQKGDIAEGYSVSREKKESFPLTVTSAQKNPTAFYLCASHGASNQPQHFGDGTRLSIL.

The chain joins TRBV27 to TRBJ2-1; possible D gene TRBD2, 5 bases. The CDR3 runs to 13 residues. The germline gives CDR1 MNHEY, CDR2 SMNVEV (reference sequence). V lost 6 bases to trimming and J lost 8 bases, with 14 bases between them. The CDR3 coding sequence is TGTGCCAGCAGCCGAATCGAGGGCCATGAGCAGTTCTTC. It specifies CASSRIEGHEQFF.

This clone was detected only once. The chain employs TRBV25-1 and TRBJ2-1; 11 positions agree with TRBD2. Germline V CDR1 and CDR2: MGHDK, SYGVNS. Germline trimming cut 7 bases from V and 2 bases from J; bases unmatched to any gene: 4. CDR3 length: 15 amino acids. The CDR3, as DNA: TGTGCCAGCAACGGACTAGCGGGTACCTACAATGAGCAGTTCTTC. It yields the protein CASNGLAGTYNEQFF.

As DNA, the CDR3 is TGTGCCAGCAGTAAATCGGGTCTAGGGCGAAGAGAGGGACTAGCGGCTTACGAGCAGTACTTC. Protein sequence: CASSKSGLGRREGLAAYEQYF. The chain joins TRBV28 to TRBJ2-7, with 11 bases lining up with TRBD2. V lost 5 bases to trimming and J lost 4 bases; unmatched junction nucleotides: 25. Looked up from germline, CDR1 is MDHEN and CDR2 is SYDVKM. The CDR3 is made up of 21 amino acids.

The chain recombines TRBV29-1 with TRBJ2-7; D may match TRBD1 or TRBD2 (5 bases each). Trimming took off 7 bases at V and 3 bases at J, with 13 bases between the two ends. Germline V gives CDR1 SQVTM, CDR2 ANQGSEA. The CDR3 is 12 amino acids. CDR3 region: CSALGDGYEQYF. The CDR3 coding sequence is TGCAGCGCTTTGGGGGATGGCTACGAGCAGTACTTC.

The chain has TRBV5-4 and TRBJ1-4; the match to TRBD1 covers 7 bases. Germline V CDR1 and CDR2: SGHNT, YYREEE (reference sequence). V lost 3 bases and J lost 5; bases outside the gene matches: 4. The CDR3 is 14 amino acids. CDR3 region: CASSSRQGNEKLFF. In DNA, the CDR3 is TGTGCCAGCAGCTCTCGACAGGGAAATGAAAAACTGTTTTTT.

The rearrangement uses TRBV10-1 and TRBJ2-1; TRBD2 is a possible D gene (6 bases). There are 15 residues in the CDR3. Germline CDR1 and CDR2: WNHNN and SYGVQD (reference sequence). V lost 0 bases and J lost 11, with 17 bases in between. This CDR3 is CASSESVVVAGKQFF. The CDR3 DNA is TGCGCCAGCAGTGAGTCTGTAGTCGTTGCGGGGAAGCAGTTCTTC.

The chain combines TRBV28 with TRBJ2-1, with D tentatively TRBD2 (6 bases). V lost 7 bases to trimming and J lost 1 base, with 20 bases between them. CDR3 size: 17 residues. Looked up from germline, CDR1 is MDHEN and CDR2 is SYDVKM. CDR3 residues: CASKVAGRTWSYNEQFF. The CDR3, as DNA: TGTGCCAGCAAAGTCGCGGGACGAACTTGGTCCTACAATGAGCAGTTCTTC.

The CDR3 here is CASSVAAATDTQYF. The CDR3 nucleotides are TGTGCCAGCAGCGTAGCGGCGGCTACAGATACGCAGTATTTT. This chain joins TRBV9 and TRBJ2-3, with D uncertain. CDR3 length: 14 residues. The germline V and J ends were trimmed by 0 bases and 3 bases, with 8 bases remaining between them. CDR1 is SGDLS, CDR2 YYNGEE, per germline.

The genes are TRBV19 and TRBJ2-2; tentative D call: TRBD1 (6 bases). This CDR3 region has 15 residues. The germline CDR1 and CDR2 sequences are LNHDA and SQIVND (reference sequence). Deletions cut 4 bases from V and 7 bases from J, with 16 bases between. DNA of the CDR3: TGTGCCAGTAGTACTGGACAGAACCGGATCGGGGAGCTGTTTTTT. Translation gives CASSTGQNRIGELFF.

The table lists this clone with a count of one. The chain links TRBV7-8 to TRBJ2-3; 9 bases are shared with TRBD2. Trimming at V came to 1 base and at J to 8 bases, leaving 16 bases not matched to a gene. Germline V lookup: CDR1 SGHVS, CDR2 FQNEAQ. The CDR3 has 18 residues. The CDR3 reads CASSLGRGGGRALGTQYF. CDR3 in DNA: TGTGCCAGCAGCTTAGGACGAGGGGGCGGGAGGGCCCTCGGTACGCAGTATTTT.

The rearrangement uses TRBV7-8 and TRBJ1-2; 7 bases are shared with TRBD1. This CDR3 comprises 12 residues. Per germline, CDR1 SGHVS and CDR2 FQNEAQ. Trimming took 2 bases from V and 8 from J; bases not matched to a gene: 2. CDR3 sequence (DNA): TGTGCCAGCAGCTTAAGGACAGGCGGCTACACCTTC. It specifies CASSLRTGGYTF. Drawing the rest from reference TRBV7-8 and TRBJ1-2, the complete variable domain is GAGVSQSPRYKVAKRGQDVALRCDPISGHVSLFWYQQALGQGPEFLTYFQNEAQLDKSGLPSDRFFAERPEGSVSTLKIQRTQQEDSAVYLCASSLRTGGYTFGSGTRLTVV.

CDR3 nucleotides: TGCGCCAGCAGTGAGTCGGGGGGTCTTACCTACGAGCAGTACTTC. Its protein product is CASSESGGLTYEQYF. The V gene is TRBV10-1, the J gene TRBJ2-7, with D perhaps matching TRBD2 (6 bases). The V end was cut by 0 bases, the J end by 2 bases, with 11 bases between. CDR3 length: 15 residues. The germline CDR1 and CDR2 sequences are WNHNN and SYGVQD (reference sequence).

CDR3 nucleotides: TGCGCCAGCAGCTTGAAAACTGCCGGGCGGTCCGAGCAGTACTTC. This encodes CASSLKTAGRSEQYF. The gene calls are TRBV5-1 and TRBJ2-7, with no clear D. CDR1 SGHRS and CDR2 YFSETQ come from the germline V gene. Trimming pared 1 base from V and 6 bases from J, leaving 17 bases between. The CDR3 consists of 15 residues.

The gene calls are TRBV6-5 and TRBJ2-1; tentative D call: TRBD2 (6 bases). The germline gives CDR1 MNHEY, CDR2 SVGAGI. The V end lost 4 bases, the J end lost 4 bases, and 11 bases lay between the germline ends. CDR3 length: 14 amino acids. DNA of the CDR3: TGTGCCAGCAGTTCTAGCGCTCCATACAATGAGCAGTTCTTC. Translated, it gives CASSSSAPYNEQFF.

The rearrangement uses TRBV6-6 and TRBJ2-3, with TRBD1 matching over 7 bases. Germline CDR1 reads MNHNY; CDR2 reads SVGAGI (reference sequence). Trimming took 2 bases from V and 8 from J; bases not matched to a gene: 7. The CDR3 extends over 14 amino acids. CDR3 sequence reads: CASSYGTASSTQYF. The CDR3 bases are TGTGCCAGCAGTTACGGGACAGCCTCAAGTACGCAGTATTTT.

The rearrangement uses TRBV5-1 and TRBJ1-4; 7 bases align to TRBD1. With 4 bases clipped from V and 8 bases from J, the junction kept 8 bases outside the gene matches. Germline CDR1 is SGHRS and CDR2 is YFSETQ. This CDR3 region has 14 residues. The DNA of the CDR3 is TGCGCCAGCAGCCCAACAGGGGCGGGCGAAAAACTGTTTTTT. Protein product: CASSPTGAGEKLFF. The complete variable domain, with remaining parts taken from reference TRBV5-1 and TRBJ1-4, reads KAGVTQTPRYLIKTRGQQVTLSCSPISGHRSVSWYQQTPGQGLQFLFEYFSETQRNKGNFPGRFSGRQFSNSRSEMNVSTLELGDSALYLCASSPTGAGEKLFFGSGTQLSVL.

This clone came up once. The chain joins TRBV2 to TRBJ2-5; TRBD2 aligns across 8 bases. Germline V gene sequence: CDR1 SNHLY, CDR2 FYNNEI. Germline trimming cut 0 bases from V and 7 bases from J; bases unmatched to any gene: 16. The CDR3 is 18 amino acids. The CDR3 nucleotides read TGTGCCAGCAGTGAAGCGCTTCAAGAACTAGCGGCCAAGAGGACCCAGTACTTC. This sequence encodes CASSEALQELAAKRTQYF.

This chain links TRBV18 with TRBJ2-5; D is unclear. Germline V gene data show CDR1 as KGHSH and CDR2 as LQKENI. CDR3 length: 16 residues. The V end lost 3 bases, the J end lost 1 base, and 15 bases lay between the germline ends. Here the CDR3 DNA reads TGTGCCAGCTCACCCCCGATCAGCATCCTCCAAGAGACCCAGTACTTC. The encoded protein is CASSPPISILQETQYF.

This chain links TRBV6-5 with TRBJ1-1, with TRBD1 as a possible D gene (6 bases). The germline V and J ends were trimmed by 6 bases and 9 bases, with 14 bases remaining between them. Per germline, CDR1 MNHEY and CDR2 SVGAGI. CDR3 length: 12 amino acids. CDR3 in amino acids: CASSQGGFQAFF. In DNA form, the CDR3 reads TGTGCCAGCAGCCAAGGGGGGTTTCAAGCTTTCTTT.

This clone has only a few counts. Within the sample, other DNA sequences also encode this same CDR3. The rearrangement links TRBV7-8 to TRBJ1-5; D possibly corresponds to TRBD1 (6 bases). The germline gives CDR1 SGHVS, CDR2 FQNEAQ. Trimming stripped 1 base from V and 5 bases from J, with 6 bases between. The CDR3 contains 13 residues. The DNA for the CDR3 is TGTGCCAGCAGCTTAGACAGGGATCAGCCCCAGCATTTT. The encoded protein is CASSLDRDQPQHF.

In this sample, this clone turned up once. The chain joins TRBV13 to TRBJ2-1; maybe TRBD2 (6 bases). In germline, CDR1 is PRHDT, CDR2 FYEKMQ (reference sequence). The V end lost 5 bases, the J end lost 13 bases, and 18 bases lay between the germline ends. The CDR3 runs to 13 residues. CDR3 loop: CASSKSGLVSQFF. The CDR3, as DNA: TGTGCCAGCAGCAAAAGCGGGCTAGTTTCTCAGTTCTTC.